Included here is one T cell receptor (beta chain) sequence, with context. TCRdb's copy holds only in-frame clones and misses some; the assay was immunoSEQ multiplex PCR. The sample lists around 100,000 clones; about 84% were seen once. Germline CDR1 reads KGHSH; CDR2 reads LQKENI. The CDR3 extends over 15 amino acids. V was clipped by 5 bases and J by 0 bases, with 11 bases between them. The data belong to a study of blood T cell repertoires in COVID-19. The material sequenced was peripheral blood. The sequence derives from a human donor in a cohort sampled during active COVID-19. V is TRBV18 and J is TRBJ2-1; D is uncertain. The CDR3 region has the DNA TGTGCCAGCTCAGCCCTAGGCAACTCCTACAATGAGCAGTTCTTC. Its translation: CASSALGNSYNEQFF.